These 24 T cell receptor beta chains share one sample of origin, sequenced in a study of molecular identifiers for immune sequencing clone quantification (dated by TCRdb to 2017 to 2018). Library generation was performed with PCR. TCRdb lists the instrument as Illumina HiSeq 4000. TCRdb's own reprocessing of the public reads used fastp at Q25 and MiXCR and kept productive beta chains. A single entry per CDR3 protein holds the most common genes and DNA from its merged rows. For this sample the table gives 400,000 to 600,000 distinct CDR3 sequences, of which about 22% were detected only once. The top ten clones comprise 0.65% to 0.95% of the sample. Sequenced input: naive CD8+ T cells from blood, with Jurkat cell RNA spiked in. The cell subset or site label, read with the paper, signifies: FACS-sorted CD8+CD4-CCR7+CD45RA+ naive T cells. The receptors derive from a human donor in good health. Some libraries in this study had Jurkat cell RNA spiked in.

There are many counts of this clonotype. This rearrangement joins TRBV7-6 to TRBJ1-1; D possibly corresponds to TRBD1 (5 bases). With 10 bases removed from V and 1 base from J, the gap between germline ends came to 10 bases. Germline loops: CDR1 SGHVS, CDR2 FNYEAQ. The CDR3 extends over 12 amino acids. For the CDR3, the DNA is TGTGCCACGGTCGGGGCGAACACTGAAGCTTTCTTT. Encoded protein: CATVGANTEAFF.

The genes are TRBV19 and TRBJ2-5, with a weak D call TRBD1 (5 bases). Germline loops: CDR1 LNHDA, CDR2 SQIVND (reference sequence). The V end was cut by 1 base, the J end by 5 bases, with 17 bases between. CDR3 length equals 16 residues. CDR3 sequence (DNA): TGTGCCAGTAGTATAGGACGGCAGGGTGGGTTGGAGACCCAGTACTTC. Translating it yields CASSIGRQGGLETQYF.

This chain links TRBV5-4 with TRBJ2-7; TRBD1 aligns across 10 bases. Trimming cost V 3 bases and J 3 bases; bases outside gene matches: 9. The CDR3 is 16 residues long. Germline CDR1 and CDR2: SGHNT and YYREEE (reference sequence). CDR3 region: CASSWGRDRGLYEQYF. In DNA, the CDR3 is TGTGCCAGCAGCTGGGGGAGGGACAGGGGACTCTACGAGCAGTACTTC.

This chain connects TRBV3-1 to TRBJ2-7; D uncertain. CDR1 is LGHDT and CDR2 is YNNKEL in the germline V gene (reference sequence). V was cut by 4 bases and J by 5 bases, with 18 bases left in between. This CDR3 spans 15 amino acids. The CDR3 here is CASSPANSGRNEQYF. As DNA, the CDR3 is TGTGCCAGCAGCCCCGCGAACTCCGGACGTAACGAGCAGTACTTC.

The chain has TRBV30 and TRBJ1-1; D is undetermined. V lost 1 base to trimming and J lost 1 base, with 7 bases between them. This CDR3 is built from 13 residues. Germline V CDR1 and CDR2: GTSNPN, SVGIG (reference sequence). The CDR3 protein is CAWSAQPNTEAFF. The CDR3 DNA sequence: TGTGCCTGGAGTGCGCAGCCGAACACTGAAGCTTTCTTT.

The chain links TRBV19 to TRBJ1-6; the D is unclear. The CDR3 runs to 15 residues. Germline CDR1 is LNHDA and CDR2 is SQIVND (reference sequence). V gave up 1 base and J gave up 9 bases, with 13 bases separating them. Here the CDR3 reads CASSIGHPAGSPLHF. The DNA of the CDR3 is TGTGCCAGTAGTATAGGACACCCGGCCGGTTCACCCCTCCACTTT.

The rearrangement joins TRBV4-1 to TRBJ1-3; D gene unclear. Germline CDR1 reads MGHRA; CDR2 reads YSYEKL. This CDR3 is 17 amino acids long. The V gene lost 0 bases and the J gene lost 0 bases, with 12 bases spanning the gap. The CDR3 region is CASSQEQQVSSGNTIYF. The CDR3 coding sequence is TGCGCCAGCAGCCAAGAGCAGCAGGTCAGCTCTGGAAACACCATATATTTT.

In this sample, this clonotype turned up many times. The rearrangement links TRBV12-3 or TRBV12-4 to TRBJ2-3; D may correspond to TRBD1 or TRBD2 (5 bases each). Trimming stripped 3 bases from V and 3 bases from J, with 13 bases between. The CDR3 length is 15 residues. The CDR3, as DNA: TGTGCCAGCAGTTTTTCTATGGGGGTAACAGATACGCAGTATTTT. This gives the protein CASSFSMGVTDTQYF.

J is TRBJ1-2 and V is TRBV4-1; 7 bases align to TRBD1. This CDR3 spans 14 amino acids. The germline gives CDR1 MGHRA, CDR2 YSYEKL. The V gene end was trimmed by 1 base and the J gene end by 4 bases; junction bases not matched to a gene: 3. The CDR3 DNA follows: TGCGCCAGCAGCCAAGGACAGGGTCCCTATGGCTACACCTTC. Encoded protein: CASSQGQGPYGYTF.

The sample holds many counts of this clonotype. This chain uses TRBV24-1 with TRBJ2-3; either TRBD1 or TRBD2 may fit D (5 bases each). V lost 10 bases and J 6 bases, leaving 16 bases between the germline ends. Per germline, CDR1 KGHDR and CDR2 SFDVKD. There are 13 residues in the CDR3. DNA for the CDR3: TGTGCCACAGCTGGGGACCGGGCGGATACGCAGTATTTT. This codes for CATAGDRADTQYF.

This clonotype was recorded a few times. This rearrangement joins TRBV28 to TRBJ2-5, with TRBD1 identical over 7 bases. V gave up 5 bases and J gave up 4 bases; unmatched junction bases: 13. Germline lookup yields CDR1 MDHEN and CDR2 SYDVKM. The CDR3 extends over 16 amino acids. The CDR3 sequence: CASSPTTGWLTETQYF. The CDR3 DNA follows: TGTGCCAGCAGTCCGACGACAGGGTGGCTTACAGAGACCCAGTACTTC.

This clonotype was counted only a few times. The rearrangement uses TRBV10-2 and TRBJ2-7; D remains ambiguous. CDR1 and CDR2 from the germline V gene are WSHSY and SAAADI. V was trimmed by 1 base and J by 2 bases, leaving 6 bases between them. The CDR3 contains 13 residues. The CDR3 DNA reads TGCGCCAGCAGTGAGTTAGGCCCCTACGAGCAGTACTTC. Translating gives CASSELGPYEQYF.

There are a few counts of this clonotype. The chain couples TRBV4-1 to TRBJ1-5; TRBD1 aligns across 7 bases. The CDR3 contains 14 residues. The V and J ends lost 5 bases and 5 bases, in that order; junction bases with no gene match: 6. Germline V gene data show CDR1 as MGHRA and CDR2 as YSYEKL. The CDR3 spells CASSSPGTDQPQHF. DNA for the CDR3: TGCGCCAGCAGCTCCCCCGGGACAGATCAGCCCCAGCATTTT.

There are many counts of this clonotype. The rearrangement links TRBV6-5 to TRBJ2-7; no definite D call. CDR1 is MNHEY and CDR2 is SVGAGI in the germline V gene. CDR3 size: 13 residues. The V gene lost 6 bases and the J gene lost 7 bases, with 16 bases spanning the gap. The CDR3 here is CASSDSEMREQYF. CDR3 bases: TGTGCCAGCAGCGATTCGGAAATGAGGGAGCAGTACTTC.

This clonotype was observed once. This sequence may be a read error, since a much larger clone differs from it by one base. The chain employs TRBV20-1 and TRBJ1-1; weak D call: TRBD1 (5 bases). The CDR3 has 15 residues. The germline CDR1 and CDR2 sequences are DFQATT and SNEGSKA (reference sequence). CDR3 amino acids: CSARGTEGLDTEASF. DNA for the CDR3: TGCAGTGCTAGGGGGACTGAGGGCTTGGACACTGAAGCTTCCTTT.

Only a few counts were recorded for this clonotype. The chain joins TRBV7-9 to TRBJ2-1; TRBD2 matches 7 bases. Germline CDR1 reads SEHNR; CDR2 reads FQNEAQ (reference sequence). There are 16 residues in the CDR3. Trimming at V came to 1 base and at J to 7 bases, leaving 10 bases not matched to a gene. The DNA for the CDR3 is TGTGCCAGCAGCTTAGGCTTTGGCAGGGAGGGGAATGAGCAGTTCTTC. Its translation: CASSLGFGREGNEQFF. Looking up the rest from reference TRBV7-9 and TRBJ2-1 gives the full variable domain: DTGVSQNPRHKITKRGQNVTFRCDPISEHNRLYWYRQTLGQGPEFLTYFQNEAQLEKSRLLSDRFSAERPKGSFSTLEIQRTEQGDSAMYLCASSLGFGREGNEQFFGPGTRLTVL.

This clonotype was observed once. A much larger clone is a single base away; this may be a read error. The CDR3 region is CATSDPGRTNTGVLFF. CDR3 sequence (DNA): TGTGCCACCAGTGACCCCGGACGGACGAACACCGGGGTGCTGTTTTTT. This chain uses TRBV24-1 with TRBJ2-2, with D tentatively TRBD2 (5 bases). The germline gives CDR1 KGHDR, CDR2 SFDVKD. This CDR3 is built from 16 residues.

The rearrangement uses TRBV30 and TRBJ2-2, with D perhaps TRBD2 (6 bases). Germline lookup yields CDR1 GTSNPN and CDR2 SVGIG (reference sequence). The CDR3 totals 12 residues. The ends were cut back, 1 base at V and 9 bases at J, with 9 bases in the middle. CDR3 in DNA: TGTGCCTGGAGTGACGGACTACGGGAGCTGTTTTTT. Its protein is CAWSDGLRELFF. Complete variable domain (other parts from reference TRBV30 and TRBJ2-2): SQTIHQWPATLVQPVGSPLSLECTVEGTSNPNLYWYRQAAGRGLQLLFYSVGIGQISSEVPQNLSASRPQDRQFILSSKKLLLSDSGFYLCAWSDGLRELFFGEGSRLTVL.

A note on this clonotype: A read error is likely, as this CDR3 ends without the conserved phenylalanine or tryptophan. This chain links TRBV3-1 with TRBJ2-7; a weak D match, TRBD2 (5 bases). The CDR3 totals 12 residues. The V and J ends lost 4 bases and 6 bases respectively, with 10 bases between them. The germline CDR1 and CDR2 sequences are LGHDT and YNNKEL (reference sequence). CDR3 region: CASSLRGREQYS. Written as DNA, the CDR3 is TGTGCCAGCAGCCTTCGGGGTCGCGAGCAGTACTCC.

Ten or more counts support this clonotype. The J gene is TRBJ1-2, the V gene TRBV12-3 or TRBV12-4; D may be TRBD1 (5 bases). The CDR3 covers 11 residues. Trimming removed 1 base at V and 10 bases at J, with 7 bases between. The chain's CDR3 is CASSLGQIYTF. CDR3 DNA sequence: TGTGCCAGCAGTTTAGGACAGATCTACACCTTC.

This clonotype was seen many times. The V gene is TRBV6-2 or TRBV6-3, the J gene TRBJ1-5, with D tentatively TRBD1 (5 bases). The CDR3 has 13 residues. Germline V gives CDR1 MNHEY, CDR2 SVGEGT. The V end was cut by 5 bases, the J end by 8 bases, with 13 bases between. As DNA, the CDR3 is TGTGCCAGCAGTCGATGGGGGAGGGAGCCCCAGCATTTT. Its protein product is CASSRWGREPQHF.

This clonotype was observed at least ten times. The chain combines TRBV7-9 with TRBJ2-7; TRBD2 is a possible D gene (6 bases). This CDR3 region has 14 residues. V was clipped by 5 bases and J by 7 bases, with 18 bases between them. Germline V gene lookup returns CDR1 SEHNR and CDR2 FQNEAQ (reference sequence). The CDR3 coding sequence is TGTGCCAGCAGCCGCCCGGGGAGGTTGGAGGAGCAGTACTTC. Translated: CASSRPGRLEEQYF.

The chain has TRBV10-3 and TRBJ2-1; the D gene could be TRBD1 or TRBD2 (6 bases each). The germline V and J ends were trimmed by 4 bases and 6 bases, with 10 bases remaining between them. CDR1 and CDR2 from the germline V gene are ENHRY and SYGVKD. This CDR3 spans 13 amino acids. CDR3 in DNA: TGTGCCATCAGTGGGGGGGCTAGCAATGAGCAGTTCTTC. It yields the protein CAISGGASNEQFF.

Details on this clonotype: A much bigger clone sits one base away, suggesting this may be a read error. In this CDR3 the conserved last residue, phenylalanine or tryptophan, is missing, so a read error is likely. The chain recombines TRBV19 with TRBJ2-6, with TRBD1 as a possible D gene (6 bases). V was shortened by 4 bases and J by 2 bases, with 21 bases between the two germline ends. This CDR3 region has 19 residues. Germline assignment: CDR1 LNHDA and CDR2 SQIVND (reference sequence). The CDR3 DNA follows: TGTGCCAGTAGTACAGGGGTCCGACTACCCCTCGCTGGGGCCAACGTCCTGACTTCC. This translates into CASSTGVRLPLAGANVLTS.